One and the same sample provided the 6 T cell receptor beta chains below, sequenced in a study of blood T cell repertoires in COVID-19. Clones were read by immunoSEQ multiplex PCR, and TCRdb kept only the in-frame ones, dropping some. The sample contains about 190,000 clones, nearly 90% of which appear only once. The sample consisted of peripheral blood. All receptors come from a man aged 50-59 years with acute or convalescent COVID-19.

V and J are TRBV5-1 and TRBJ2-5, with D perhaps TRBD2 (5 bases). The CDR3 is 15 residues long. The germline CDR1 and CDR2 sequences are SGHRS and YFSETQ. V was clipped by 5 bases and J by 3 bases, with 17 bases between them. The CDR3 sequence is CASRVPRVGEETQYF. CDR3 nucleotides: TGCGCCAGCAGGGTGCCCCGGGTCGGGGAAGAGACCCAGTACTTC.

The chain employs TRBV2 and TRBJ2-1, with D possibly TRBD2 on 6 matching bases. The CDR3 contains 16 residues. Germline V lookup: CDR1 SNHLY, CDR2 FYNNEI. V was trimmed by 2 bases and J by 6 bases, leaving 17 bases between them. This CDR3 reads CASSERVLATGNEQFF. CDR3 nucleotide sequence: TGTGCCAGCAGTGAAAGGGTCCTAGCGACGGGCAATGAGCAGTTCTTC.

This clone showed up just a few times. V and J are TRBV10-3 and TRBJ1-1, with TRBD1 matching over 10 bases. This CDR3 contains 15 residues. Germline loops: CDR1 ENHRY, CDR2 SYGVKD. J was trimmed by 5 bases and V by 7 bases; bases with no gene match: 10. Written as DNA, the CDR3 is TGTGCCATCACCGGGACAGGGGATCAGGAAACTGAAGCTTTCTTT. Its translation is CAITGTGDQETEAFF.

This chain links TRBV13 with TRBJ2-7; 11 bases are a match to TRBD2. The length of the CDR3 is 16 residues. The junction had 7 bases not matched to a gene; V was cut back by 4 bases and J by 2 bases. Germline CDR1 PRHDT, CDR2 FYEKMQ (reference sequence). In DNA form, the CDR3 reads TGTGCCAGCAGCTGGGGCCGGGGACTAGCGGCCTACGAGCAGTACTTC. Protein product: CASSWGRGLAAYEQYF.

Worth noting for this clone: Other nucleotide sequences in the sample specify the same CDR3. The CDR3 sequence is CASSGQGGNQPQHF. CDR3 bases: TGTGCCAGTAGCGGACAGGGTGGCAATCAGCCCCAGCATTTT. The chain combines TRBV19 with TRBJ1-5, with 8 bases matching TRBD1. Germline loops: CDR1 LNHDA, CDR2 SQIVND (reference sequence). This CDR3 has 14 residues. Trimming removed 6 bases from V and 2 bases from J; junction bases left unmatched: 3.

The CDR3 coding sequence is TGTGCCTGGAACGAATTACAGGGCATCCCATACGAGCAGTACTTC. Amino acid sequence: CAWNELQGIPYEQYF. The chain has TRBV30 and TRBJ2-7; maybe TRBD1 (6 bases). Germline values: CDR1 GTSNPN, CDR2 SVGIG (reference sequence). The V and J ends lost 4 bases and 4 bases respectively, with 20 bases between them. The CDR3 runs 15 residues. The full variable domain, rest sourced from reference TRBV30 and TRBJ2-7, is SQTIHQWPATLVQPVGSPLSLECTVEGTSNPNLYWYRQAAGRGLQLLFYSVGIGQISSEVPQNLSASRPQDRQFILSSKKLLLSDSGFYLCAWNELQGIPYEQYFGPGTRLTVT.